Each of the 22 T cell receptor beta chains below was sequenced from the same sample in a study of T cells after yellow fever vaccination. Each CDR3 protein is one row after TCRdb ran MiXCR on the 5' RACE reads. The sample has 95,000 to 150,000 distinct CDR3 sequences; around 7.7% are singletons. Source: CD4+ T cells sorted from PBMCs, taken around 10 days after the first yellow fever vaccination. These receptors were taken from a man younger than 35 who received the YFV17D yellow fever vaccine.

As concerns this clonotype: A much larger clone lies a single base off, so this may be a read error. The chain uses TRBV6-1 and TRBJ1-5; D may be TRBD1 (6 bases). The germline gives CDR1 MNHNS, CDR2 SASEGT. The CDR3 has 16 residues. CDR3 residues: CASTKPNTGSIQPQHF. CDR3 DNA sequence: TGTGCCAGCACCAAGCCCAATACAGGGAGCATTCAGCCCCAGCATTTT.

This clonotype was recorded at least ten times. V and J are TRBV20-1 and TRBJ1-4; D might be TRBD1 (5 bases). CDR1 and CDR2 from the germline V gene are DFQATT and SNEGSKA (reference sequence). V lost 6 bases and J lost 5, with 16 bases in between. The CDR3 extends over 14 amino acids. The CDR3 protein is CSASKWGENEKLFF. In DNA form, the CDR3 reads TGCAGTGCGAGCAAGTGGGGGGAGAATGAAAAACTGTTTTTT.

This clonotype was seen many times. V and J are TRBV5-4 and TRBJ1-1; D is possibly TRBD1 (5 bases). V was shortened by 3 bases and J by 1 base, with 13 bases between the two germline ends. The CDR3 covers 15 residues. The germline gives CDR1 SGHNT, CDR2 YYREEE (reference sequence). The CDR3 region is CASSWPGQGNTEAFF. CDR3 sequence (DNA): TGTGCCAGCAGCTGGCCGGGCCAGGGGAACACTGAAGCTTTCTTT.

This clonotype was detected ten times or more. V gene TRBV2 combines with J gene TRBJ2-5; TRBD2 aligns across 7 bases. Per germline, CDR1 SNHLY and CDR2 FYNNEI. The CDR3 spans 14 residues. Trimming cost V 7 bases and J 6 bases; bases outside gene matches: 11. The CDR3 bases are TGTGCCAGCACCTTTTGGGGGGGACCTCAGACCCAGTACTTC. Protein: CASTFWGGPQTQYF.

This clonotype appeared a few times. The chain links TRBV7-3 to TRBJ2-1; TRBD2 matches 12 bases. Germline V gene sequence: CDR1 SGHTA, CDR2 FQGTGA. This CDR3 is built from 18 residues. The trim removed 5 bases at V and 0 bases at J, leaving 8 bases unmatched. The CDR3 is CASSPQPLAGGSYNEQFF. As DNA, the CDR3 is TGTGCCAGCAGCCCCCAACCACTAGCGGGGGGCTCCTACAATGAGCAGTTCTTC.

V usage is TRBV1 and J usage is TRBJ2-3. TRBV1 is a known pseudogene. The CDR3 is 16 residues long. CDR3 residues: CTSSEELGATTDPQYF. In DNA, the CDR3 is TGTACCAGCAGTGAAGAGCTGGGCGCGACCACAGATCCGCAGTATTTT.

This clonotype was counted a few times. DNA of the CDR3: TGTGCCAGCAGCCCCCCCTCCCGGGGTCAAGAGACCCAGTACTTC. This encodes CASSPPSRGQETQYF. V is TRBV7-9 and J is TRBJ2-5; weak D call: TRBD2 (5 bases). The germline V gene encodes CDR1 SEHNR and CDR2 FQNEAQ (reference sequence). The V gene lost 5 bases and the J gene lost 2 bases, with 15 bases spanning the gap. There are 15 residues in the CDR3.

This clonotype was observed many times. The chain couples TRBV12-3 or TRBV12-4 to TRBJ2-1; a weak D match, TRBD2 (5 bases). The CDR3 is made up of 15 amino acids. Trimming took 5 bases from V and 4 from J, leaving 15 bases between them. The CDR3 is CASSRTPRSYNEQFF. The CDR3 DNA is TGTGCCAGCAGTCGGACTCCACGGAGTTACAATGAGCAGTTCTTC.

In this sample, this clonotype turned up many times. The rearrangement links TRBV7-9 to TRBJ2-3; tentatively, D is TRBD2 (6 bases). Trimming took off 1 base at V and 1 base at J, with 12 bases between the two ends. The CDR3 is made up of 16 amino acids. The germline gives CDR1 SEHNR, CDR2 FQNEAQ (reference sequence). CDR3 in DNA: TGTGCCAGCAGCTTAGATCTTGCGGGGCGCACAGATACGCAGTATTTT. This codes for CASSLDLAGRTDTQYF.

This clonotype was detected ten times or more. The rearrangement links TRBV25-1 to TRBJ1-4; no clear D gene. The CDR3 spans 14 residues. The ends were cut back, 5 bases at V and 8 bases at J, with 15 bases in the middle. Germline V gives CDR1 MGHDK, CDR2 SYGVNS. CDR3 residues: CASSPSLGSEKLFF. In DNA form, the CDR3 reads TGTGCCAGCAGTCCCAGCCTAGGATCGGAAAAACTGTTTTTT.

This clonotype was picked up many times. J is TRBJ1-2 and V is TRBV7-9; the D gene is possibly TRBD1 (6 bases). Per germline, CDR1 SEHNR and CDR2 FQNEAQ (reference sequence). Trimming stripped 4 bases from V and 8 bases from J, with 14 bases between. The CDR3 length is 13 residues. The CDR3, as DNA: TGTGCCAGCAGCTCACAGGGAGTTGGCGGCTACACCTTC. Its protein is CASSSQGVGGYTF.

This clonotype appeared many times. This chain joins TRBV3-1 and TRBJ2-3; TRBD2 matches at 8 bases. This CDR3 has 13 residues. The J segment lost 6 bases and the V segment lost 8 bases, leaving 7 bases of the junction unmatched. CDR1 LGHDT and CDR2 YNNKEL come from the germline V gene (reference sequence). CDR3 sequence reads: CASQPGGRDTQYF. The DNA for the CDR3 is TGTGCCAGCCAACCGGGGGGGCGTGATACGCAGTATTTT.

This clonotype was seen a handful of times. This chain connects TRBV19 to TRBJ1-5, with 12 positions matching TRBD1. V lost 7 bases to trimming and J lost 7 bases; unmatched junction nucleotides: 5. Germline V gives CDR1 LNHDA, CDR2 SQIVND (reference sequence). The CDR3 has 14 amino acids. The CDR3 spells CASTGTGGRQPQHF. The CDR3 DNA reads TGTGCCAGTACCGGGACAGGGGGCCGACAGCCCCAGCATTTT.

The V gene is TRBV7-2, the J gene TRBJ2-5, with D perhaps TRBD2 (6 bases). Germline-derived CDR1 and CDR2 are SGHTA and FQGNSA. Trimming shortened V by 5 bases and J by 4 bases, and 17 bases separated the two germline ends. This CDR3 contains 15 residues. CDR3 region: CASSPQRRERETQYF. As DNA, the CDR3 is TGTGCCAGCAGCCCCCAGCGGAGGGAGAGAGAGACCCAGTACTTC.

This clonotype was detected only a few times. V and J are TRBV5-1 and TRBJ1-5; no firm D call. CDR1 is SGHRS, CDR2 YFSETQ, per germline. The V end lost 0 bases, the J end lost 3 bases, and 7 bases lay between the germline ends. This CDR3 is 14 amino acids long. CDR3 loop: CASSLAGDNQPQHF. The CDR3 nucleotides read TGCGCCAGCAGCTTGGCCGGCGACAATCAGCCCCAGCATTTT.

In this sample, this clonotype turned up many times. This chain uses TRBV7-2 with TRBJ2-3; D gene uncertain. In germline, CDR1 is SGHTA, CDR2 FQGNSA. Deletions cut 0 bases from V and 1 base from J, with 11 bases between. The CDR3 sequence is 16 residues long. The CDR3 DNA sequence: TGTGCCAGCAGCTTAGCTTTGTCCCCCCGCACAGATACGCAGTATTTT. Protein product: CASSLALSPRTDTQYF.

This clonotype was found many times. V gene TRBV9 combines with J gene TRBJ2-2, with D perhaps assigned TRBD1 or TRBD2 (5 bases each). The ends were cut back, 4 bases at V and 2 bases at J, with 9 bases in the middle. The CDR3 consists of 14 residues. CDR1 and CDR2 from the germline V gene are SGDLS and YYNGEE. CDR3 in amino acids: CASSWGSNTGELFF. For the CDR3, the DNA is TGTGCCAGCAGCTGGGGGAGCAACACCGGGGAGCTGTTTTTT.

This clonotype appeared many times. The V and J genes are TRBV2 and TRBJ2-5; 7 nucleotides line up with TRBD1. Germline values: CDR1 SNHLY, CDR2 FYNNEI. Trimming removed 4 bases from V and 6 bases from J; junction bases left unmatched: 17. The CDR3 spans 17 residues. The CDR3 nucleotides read TGTGCCAGCAGTGTCTTTTCCAGGGGGAGAACCGGGAAGACCCAGTACTTC. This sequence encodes CASSVFSRGRTGKTQYF.

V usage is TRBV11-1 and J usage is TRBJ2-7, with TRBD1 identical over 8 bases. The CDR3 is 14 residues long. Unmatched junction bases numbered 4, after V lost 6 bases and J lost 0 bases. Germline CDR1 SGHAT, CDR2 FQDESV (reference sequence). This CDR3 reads CASRSTGGSYEQYV. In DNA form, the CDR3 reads TGTGCCAGCAGATCAACAGGGGGCTCCTACGAGCAGTACGTC.

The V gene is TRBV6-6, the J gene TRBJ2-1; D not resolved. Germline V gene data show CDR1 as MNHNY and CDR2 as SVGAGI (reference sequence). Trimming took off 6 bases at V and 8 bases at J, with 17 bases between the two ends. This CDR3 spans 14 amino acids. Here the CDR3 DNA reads TGTGCCAGCAGCTATCGCAAGTCTTGGCATGAGCAGTTCTTC. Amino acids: CASSYRKSWHEQFF.

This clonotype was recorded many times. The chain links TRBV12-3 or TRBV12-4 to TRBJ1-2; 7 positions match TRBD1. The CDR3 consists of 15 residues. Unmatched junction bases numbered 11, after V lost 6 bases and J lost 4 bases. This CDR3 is CASSPGGQTLYGYTF. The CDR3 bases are TGTGCCAGCAGCCCCGGGGGACAGACCCTCTATGGCTACACCTTC.

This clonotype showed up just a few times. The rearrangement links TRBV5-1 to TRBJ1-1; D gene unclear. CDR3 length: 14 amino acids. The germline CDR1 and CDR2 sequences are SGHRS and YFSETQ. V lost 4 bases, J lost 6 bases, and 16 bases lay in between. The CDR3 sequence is CASSTGPPGSEAFF. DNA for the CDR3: TGCGCCAGCAGCACGGGCCCCCCGGGCTCTGAAGCTTTCTTT.